The 8 T cell receptor beta chains presented below share a single source sample, sequenced in a study of T cell responses to AZD1222 COVID-19 vaccine. Generated by immunoSEQ multiplex PCR, the TCRdb table keeps only in-frame clones and is missing some. The table records more than 95,000 clones, about 89% of them present only once. Sequencing used peripheral blood, obtained on day 0 of AZD1222 vaccination. These TCRs come from an adult in good health.

This clone was recorded a few times. V gene TRBV5-1 combines with J gene TRBJ2-1; 8 bases are a match to TRBD2. Germline CDR1 reads SGHRS; CDR2 reads YFSETQ. This CDR3 region has 14 residues. J lost 4 bases, V lost 8 bases, and 8 bases had no gene match. The CDR3 DNA sequence: TGCGCCAGTAAGGCGGGGGGCTTATACAATGAGCAGTTCTTC. Amino acids: CASKAGGLYNEQFF.

The chain has TRBV7-2 and TRBJ1-3; no clear D gene. V was clipped by 5 bases and J by 8 bases, with 13 bases between them. This CDR3 is built from 13 residues. CDR1 and CDR2 (germline): SGHTA, FQGNSA. The CDR3 DNA follows: TGTGCCAGCAGCCGCGGGGAGGGAGACACCATATATTTT. Translating it yields CASSRGEGDTIYF.

This clone showed up just once. The gene calls are TRBV18 and TRBJ1-5; a possible D gene is TRBD1 (5 bases). Germline CDR1 is KGHSH and CDR2 is LQKENI. V was shortened by 2 bases and J by 2 bases, with 13 bases between the two germline ends. The CDR3 is made up of 16 amino acids. CDR3 region: CASSPVHTGGNQPQHF. In nucleotides, the CDR3 is TGTGCCAGCTCACCAGTTCATACGGGGGGCAATCAGCCCCAGCATTTT.

The V call is TRBV5-6, the J call TRBJ1-5; tentative D call: TRBD1 (5 bases). The length of the CDR3 is 16 residues. The germline V gene has CDR1 SGHDT and CDR2 YYEEEE. V gave up 2 bases and J gave up 5 bases, with 17 bases separating them. The CDR3 sequence is CASSLFGRQLYQPQHF. DNA for the CDR3: TGTGCCAGCAGCTTATTTGGGAGACAGTTATATCAGCCCCAGCATTTT. Full variable domain (outside the CDR3, taken from reference TRBV5-6 and TRBJ1-5): DAGVTQSPTHLIKTRGQQVTLRCSPKSGHDTVSWYQQALGQGPQFIFQYYEEEERQRGNFPDRFSGHQFPNYSSELNVNALLLGDSALYLCASSLFGRQLYQPQHFGDGTRLSIL.

The chain links TRBV28 to TRBJ1-2; TRBD1 matches at 10 bases. The CDR3 loop spans 15 amino acids. Trimming took 5 bases from V and 7 from J; bases not matched to a gene: 10. From germline, CDR1 is MDHEN and CDR2 SYDVKM. CDR3 in DNA: TGTGCCAGCAGTACGCCGGGACAGGGGCCGGGTGGCTACACCTTC. This encodes CASSTPGQGPGGYTF.

The rearrangement links TRBV9 to TRBJ1-2; tentative D call: TRBD1 (6 bases). Germline V CDR1 and CDR2: SGDLS, YYNGEE. Deletions cut 2 bases from V and 4 bases from J, with 18 bases between. The CDR3 spans 16 residues. This chain's CDR3 is CASSVGAGGRGYGYTF. The CDR3 nucleotides are TGTGCCAGCAGCGTGGGGGCCGGGGGCCGGGGCTATGGCTACACCTTC.

The V gene is TRBV5-1, the J gene TRBJ1-2; D not certain. The CDR3 covers 13 residues. V lost 3 bases and J 6 bases, leaving 12 bases between the germline ends. Germline-derived CDR1 and CDR2 are SGHRS and YFSETQ. CDR3 DNA sequence: TGCGCCAGCAGCTCCCTTGGACCAAATGGCTACACCTTC. It is translated as CASSSLGPNGYTF.

The CDR3 loop is CASSSPVTGNGYTF. CDR3 nucleotides: TGTGCCAGCAGCTCCCCCGTAACAGGGAACGGCTACACCTTC. This chain connects TRBV9 to TRBJ1-2; D possibly corresponds to TRBD1 (6 bases). This CDR3 spans 14 amino acids. Looked up from germline, CDR1 is SGDLS and CDR2 is YYNGEE. Trimming removed 4 bases from V and 8 bases from J, with 18 bases in between.